These 15 T cell receptor beta chains were sequenced from one sample in a study of T cell responses to AZD1222 COVID-19 vaccine. Some clones are missing from TCRdb's copy, which holds only in-frame ones; the method was immunoSEQ multiplex PCR. The sample shows 180,000 or so clones, roughly 94% of them seen only once. Sample: peripheral blood, taken on day 0 of AZD1222 vaccination. These receptors came from an adult in good health.

The gene calls are TRBV28 and TRBJ1-5; D gene uncertain. CDR3 length: 17 residues. V was trimmed by 4 bases and J by 7 bases, leaving 23 bases between them. Per germline, CDR1 MDHEN and CDR2 SYDVKM. The CDR3 sequence is CASSSPLRQTDTQPQHF. For the CDR3, the DNA is TGTGCCAGCAGTTCCCCCTTGAGGCAGACCGACACCCAGCCCCAGCATTTT.

The rearrangement links TRBV5-1 to TRBJ1-4; 7 positions match TRBD1. This CDR3 has 13 amino acids. V was clipped by 3 bases and J by 9 bases; unmatched bases: 5. Per the germline V gene, CDR1 is SGHRS and CDR2 is YFSETQ. CDR3 DNA sequence: TGCGCCAGCAGCTCGACGACAGGGCAAAAACTGTTTTTT. Its translation: CASSSTTGQKLFF.

The chain is built from TRBV5-1 and TRBJ2-3, with 10 bases identical to TRBD1. V shed 4 bases and J 5 bases; nucleotides not matched to a gene: 10. CDR3 length: 16 residues. Germline CDR1 SGHRS, CDR2 YFSETQ. CDR3 DNA sequence: TGCGCCAGCAGCCGGCCCGGGACAGGGGTCCAAGATACGCAGTATTTT. It specifies CASSRPGTGVQDTQYF.

This clone appeared once. This rearrangement joins TRBV18 to TRBJ1-5; D not certain. Germline V gene lookup returns CDR1 KGHSH and CDR2 LQKENI. Trimming removed 4 bases from V and 4 bases from J, with 20 bases in between. The CDR3 spans 17 residues. The CDR3 coding sequence is TGTGCCAGCTCACAAACCACGGGCCGTCCCGCTAATCAGCCCCAGCATTTT. Its translation: CASSQTTGRPANQPQHF.

The DNA for the CDR3 is TGTGCCAGCAGGACGGGACAGGGACTTTCACCCCTCCACTTT. It translates to CASRTGQGLSPLHF. This chain uses TRBV2 with TRBJ1-6; TRBD1 matches at 9 bases. V lost 6 bases and J lost 9; bases outside the gene matches: 6. Germline V gives CDR1 SNHLY, CDR2 FYNNEI. This CDR3 contains 14 residues. Supplemented by reference TRBV2 and TRBJ1-6, the full variable domain reads EPEVTQTPSHQVTQMGQEVILRCVPISNHLYFYWYRQILGQKVEFLVSFYNNEISEKSEIFDDQFSVERPDGSNFTLKIRSTKLEDSAMYFCASRTGQGLSPLHFGNGTRLTVT.

The rearrangement links TRBV28 to TRBJ1-2; no clear D gene. CDR3 length: 12 amino acids. In germline, CDR1 is MDHEN, CDR2 SYDVKM. The ends were cut back, 3 bases at V and 8 bases at J, with 10 bases in the middle. CDR3 bases: TGTGCCAGCAGTTTTATGAGGACGGGCTACACCTTC. Translation gives CASSFMRTGYTF.

The chain employs TRBV4-1 and TRBJ2-3; perhaps TRBD1 as D (6 bases). Germline V CDR1 and CDR2: MGHRA, YSYEKL. CDR3 length: 13 residues. V lost 3 bases and J lost 5, with 9 bases in between. CDR3 bases: TGCGCCAGCAGCCATTACAGGGAAGATACGCAGTATTTT. Translated: CASSHYREDTQYF.

The chain employs TRBV12-3 or TRBV12-4 and TRBJ2-2; D is undetermined. The CDR3 spans 13 residues. Trimming removed 2 bases from V and 2 bases from J, with 3 bases in between. The chain's CDR3 is CASSLFNTGELFF. CDR3 coding DNA: TGTGCCAGCAGTTTATTTAACACCGGGGAGCTGTTTTTT.

The rearrangement links TRBV18 to TRBJ1-1; tentative D call: TRBD1 (5 bases). The CDR3 extends over 16 amino acids. V was clipped by 2 bases and J by 5 bases, with 18 bases between them. Germline V gene data show CDR1 as KGHSH and CDR2 as LQKENI. CDR3 DNA sequence: TGTGCCAGCTCACCAATACAGGCAGGACTAGGGACTGAAGCTTTCTTT. It yields the protein CASSPIQAGLGTEAFF.

The rearrangement uses TRBV29-1 and TRBJ2-7, with 7 nucleotides matching TRBD1. J was trimmed by 9 bases and V by 0 bases; bases with no gene match: 11. Germline CDR1 is SQVTM and CDR2 is ANQGSEA. CDR3 size: 14 residues. DNA for the CDR3: TGCAGCGTTGAAGATCGCGACAGGGTGGATGGGCAGTACTTC. Its translation is CSVEDRDRVDGQYF.

The V call is TRBV29-1, the J call TRBJ1-4; the D is unclear. V lost 4 bases and J 7 bases, leaving 10 bases between the germline ends. Germline V gives CDR1 SQVTM, CDR2 ANQGSEA. The CDR3 is made up of 12 amino acids. DNA for the CDR3: TGCAGCGTTGTGCTCGAGGTTGAAAAACTGTTTTTT. It specifies CSVVLEVEKLFF.

The chain joins TRBV19 to TRBJ1-1; the D gene is possibly TRBD1 (5 bases). Trimming left V 8 bases short and J 0 bases short, with 13 bases between. The germline gives CDR1 LNHDA, CDR2 SQIVND (reference sequence). This CDR3 comprises 14 residues. The CDR3 DNA sequence: TGTGCCAGTGCCGACAGCTTTATGAACACTGAAGCTTTCTTT. Translating gives CASADSFMNTEAFF.

The table lists this clone with a count of one. The V gene is TRBV27, the J gene TRBJ1-5; no firm D call. CDR3 length equals 13 residues. Trimming took 2 bases from V and 6 from J, leaving 8 bases between them. The germline V gene encodes CDR1 MNHEY and CDR2 SMNVEV (reference sequence). The CDR3 loop reads CASSLDLGQPQHF. CDR3 bases: TGTGCCAGCAGTTTAGATTTGGGTCAGCCCCAGCATTTT.

The V and J genes are TRBV6-4 and TRBJ1-1; no clear D gene. Per the germline V gene, CDR1 is MRHNA and CDR2 is SNTAGT. The CDR3 contains 13 residues. V was trimmed by 3 bases and J by 1 base, leaving 6 bases between them. CDR3 nucleotides: TGTGCCAGCAGTGAAGGTGCGAACACTGAAGCTTTCTTT. Translation: CASSEGANTEAFF.

The rearrangement links TRBV3-1 (or the pseudogene TRBV3-2) to TRBJ1-2, with 8 bases matching TRBD1. CDR3 length equals 14 residues. Germline V gene sequence: CDR1 LGHDT, CDR2 YNNKEL (reference sequence). The junction had 8 bases not matched to a gene; V was cut back by 4 bases and J by 7 bases. CDR3 region: CASSPQGRGLGYTF. As DNA, the CDR3 is TGTGCCAGCAGCCCCCAGGGCAGGGGGCTTGGCTACACCTTC.